This T cell receptor (beta chain) was observed in a study of cytomegalovirus exposure and HLA in healthy donors. The ends were cut back, 8 bases at V and 2 bases at J, with 8 bases in the middle. This CDR3 has 12 amino acids. Germline CDR1 is SGHVS and CDR2 is FQNEAQ. Study findings and constraints: Researchers reported in a later analysis that common viral pathogens appeared linked to several top clusters.

Primers for the PCR totalled 60 Vbeta and 13 Jbeta. Some clones are missing from TCRdb's copy, which holds only in-frame ones; the method was immunoSEQ multiplex PCR. The data contain about 180,000 clones, around 76% of them singletons. This clone was recorded a few times. Its antigen is undetermined. V usage is TRBV7-8 and J usage is TRBJ2-3, with D perhaps matching TRBD1 (5 bases). The sample was PBMCs. The source of this sequence is a young woman in good health and CMV-seropositive. The CDR3 loop is CASSGHTDTQYF. As DNA, the CDR3 is TGTGCCAGCTCCGGACACACAGATACGCAGTATTTT.